This entry features one T cell receptor beta chain sequence. The sample originates from a study of shared clonotypes between healthy human individuals. CD45RO-negative cells were positively selected for CCR7, leaving out terminally differentiated effector memory CD45RA+ cells. The germline CDR1 and CDR2 sequences are MDHEN and SYDVKM. Losses at the gene ends were 3 bases for V and 4 bases for J; bases not matched to a gene: 9. This CDR3 has 16 residues. The protocol was immunoSEQ multiplex PCR, while the TCRdb copy is restricted to in-frame clones and leaves out a portion. The sample shows about 750,000 clones, 85% to 95% of them seen only once.

This clonotype was sampled from a man in his thirties or forties in good health. The sequencing input was naive CD8+ T cells sorted from blood. The chain uses TRBV28 and TRBJ1-2; 9 positions agree with TRBD1. CDR3 loop: CASSFTLDRGTYGYTF. CDR3 in DNA: TGTGCCAGCAGTTTTACGTTGGACAGGGGTACCTATGGCTACACCTTC.